The rows below give T cell receptor beta chains drawn from one sample of a study of sequential checkpoint blockade in melanoma. Using immunoSEQ multiplex PCR, the repertoire was profiled, and TCRdb retains in-frame clones only, with some absent. The top ten clones hold 13% of a sample with 25,000 to 30,000 clones, around three quarters of them seen once. The sample consisted of CD8+ T cells sorted from blood (inferred from file names), taken from a patient given nivolumab and ipilimumab in sequence. The source of these receptors is a human donor with melanoma. CDR3s include the opening cysteine and the closing phenylalanine or tryptophan. A D gene is named only where the DNA matches it firmly. Where a row states a size, it is once, few, many or the class of an expanded clone; other rows omit it.

d_gene	v_gene	j_gene	abundance	CDR3aa	CDR3nt
TRBD1	TRBV7-9	TRBJ2-5	once	CASIASGGETQYF	TGTGCCAGCATCGCTTCAGGGGGCGAGACCCAGTACTTC
NA	TRBV7-9	TRBJ2-2	NA	CASRYRVAGELFF	TGTGCCAGCAGATACAGGGTAGCCGGGGAGCTGTTTTTT
NA	TRBV9	TRBJ2-5	few	CASSARTDGEQETQYF	TGTGCCAGCAGCGCGAGGACGGACGGGGAGCAAGAGACCCAGTACTTC
NA	TRBV4-2	TRBJ1-1	NA	CASSQEGGTGFEAFF	TGTGCCAGCAGCCAAGAAGGGGGTACAGGATTTGAAGCTTTCTTT
NA	TRBV29-1	TRBJ1-1	NA	CSVEVEDSEAFF	TGCAGCGTTGAAGTTGAGGATAGCGAAGCTTTCTTT
TRBD2	TRBV5-5	TRBJ2-7	once	CASTLGGDTYEQYF	TGTGCCAGCACTCTCGGGGGGGATACCTACGAGCAGTACTTC
NA	TRBV6-1	TRBJ2-7	NA	CASSGLLMDSSGYEQYF	TGTGCCAGCAGTGGCCTTTTGATGGACAGTTCTGGCTACGAGCAGTACTTC
NA	TRBV7-9	TRBJ2-3	NA	CASSLVIQGYTDTQYF	TGTGCCAGCAGCTTAGTGATTCAGGGGTACACAGATACGCAGTATTTT
NA	TRBV5-5	TRBJ2-7	few	CASSLAPDSPTGF	TGTGCCAGCAGCTTGGCCCCGGACAGTCCCACTGGGTTC
NA	TRBV30	TRBJ2-7	NA	CAWSVPREISYEQYF	TGTGCCTGGAGTGTACCCCGGGAGATCTCCTACGAGCAGTACTTC
TRBD1	TRBV7-2	TRBJ2-5	once	CASSLGQGMEQYF	TGTGCCAGCAGCTTAGGACAGGGCATGGAGCAGTACTTC
NA	TRBV5-1	TRBJ2-7	few	CASSIVPHEQYF	TGCGCCAGCTCCATAGTCCCCCACGAGCAGTACTTC
NA	TRBV29-1	TRBJ2-3	NA	CSAEGSTDTQYF	TGCAGCGCAGAAGGGAGCACCGATACGCAGTATTTT
TRBD2	TRBV28	TRBJ2-7	NA	CASSFSGDSTEQYF	TGTGCCAGCAGCTTTAGCGGGGATTCCACCGAGCAGTACTTC
TRBD2	TRBV10-3	TRBJ2-7	NA	CAISEHGLGGENYEQYF	TGTGCCATCAGTGAACATGGGCTTGGGGGGGAAAACTACGAGCAGTACTTC